These 23 T cell receptor beta chains share one sample of origin, sequenced in a study of PD-1 blockade in classical Hodgkin lymphoma. Data came from immunoSEQ multiplex PCR; TCRdb stores just in-frame clones and leaves some out. There are tens of thousands of clones in the sample; 55% to 75% occur only once, and around 3% lies in the top ten. All patients experienced relapse after autologous stem cell transplantation, and brentuximab vedotin exposure was variable. The sample was peripheral blood mononuclear cells (PBMCs), taken at baseline. Receptors originate from a human donor with classical Hodgkin lymphoma.

V gene TRBV21-1 combines with J gene TRBJ2-1; the D call in the table, TRBD2, was not verified against the DNA. TRBV21-1 is a listed pseudogene. The CDR3 totals 20 residues. CDR3 sequence: CASSKRMPSFAGGPGNEQFF. CDR3 bases: TGTGCCAGCAGCAAAAGAATGCCCTCCTTTGCGGGAGGGCCGGGGAATGAGCAGTTCTTC.

This chain uses TRBV7-6 with TRBJ2-1; 10 bases are a match to TRBD2. Germline CDR1 reads SGHVS; CDR2 reads FNYEAQ. The CDR3 contains 14 residues. The V segment lost 5 bases and the J segment 7 bases; nucleotides outside the gene matches: 5. The CDR3 bases are TGTGCCAGCAGCCAAGGGACTAGCGTTAATGAGCAGTTCTTC. Translated, it gives CASSQGTSVNEQFF.

This clone appeared a few times. This chain connects TRBV7-9 to TRBJ1-4; 10 bases align to TRBD1. Trimming cost V 3 bases and J 8 bases; bases outside gene matches: 6. CDR1 is SEHNR and CDR2 is FQNEAQ in the germline V gene (reference sequence). This CDR3 is 15 amino acids long. As DNA, the CDR3 is TGTGCCAGCAGCTTCAAGGGACAGGGGTCAGAAAAACTGTTTTTT. The encoded protein is CASSFKGQGSEKLFF. The entire variable domain, with the rest obtained from reference TRBV7-9 and TRBJ1-4, is as follows: DTGVSQNPRHKITKRGQNVTFRCDPISEHNRLYWYRQTLGQGPEFLTYFQNEAQLEKSRLLSDRFSAERPKGSFSTLEIQRTEQGDSAMYLCASSFKGQGSEKLFFGSGTQLSVL.

The gene calls are TRBV30 and TRBJ1-1, with TRBD1 matching 10 bases. The CDR3 contains 16 residues. In germline, CDR1 is GTSNPN, CDR2 SVGIG (reference sequence). J was trimmed by 7 bases and V by 3 bases; bases with no gene match: 14. The CDR3 DNA reads as TGTGCCTGGAGGGAACCGGGACAGGGGAGATGGGTTGAAGCTTTCTTT. It specifies CAWREPGQGRWVEAFF.

The sample holds one count of this clone. J is TRBJ1-1 and V is TRBV7-9, with 9 bases that match TRBD1. J was trimmed by 5 bases and V by 3 bases; bases with no gene match: 4. Germline loops: CDR1 SEHNR, CDR2 FQNEAQ (reference sequence). This CDR3 has 14 amino acids. CDR3: CASSLGQGSTEAFF. CDR3 nucleotides: TGTGCCAGCAGCTTGGGACAGGGTTCAACTGAAGCTTTCTTT. The full variable domain, in which reference TRBV7-9 and TRBJ1-1 provide the parts outside the CDR3, is DTGVSQNPRHKITKRGQNVTFRCDPISEHNRLYWYRQTLGQGPEFLTYFQNEAQLEKSRLLSDRFSAERPKGSFSTLEIQRTEQGDSAMYLCASSLGQGSTEAFFGQGTRLTVV.

The chain has TRBV27 and TRBJ2-2, with 10 bases identical to TRBD2. Germline lookup yields CDR1 MNHEY and CDR2 SMNVEV (reference sequence). The length of the CDR3 is 15 residues. With V trimmed by 4 bases and J by 1 base, 0 bases remained unmatched. The CDR3 protein is CASSSSGGNTGELFF. CDR3 nucleotide sequence: TGTGCCAGCAGTTCTAGCGGGGGGAACACCGGGGAGCTGTTTTTT.

The chain carries TRBV13 and TRBJ1-2; 7 bases are a match to TRBD1. The CDR3 length is 14 residues. V lost 2 bases, J lost 2 bases, and 2 bases stayed unmatched. Per germline, CDR1 PRHDT and CDR2 FYEKMQ (reference sequence). CDR3 sequence reads: CASSLLQGNYGYTF. The CDR3, as DNA: TGTGCCAGCAGCTTACTACAGGGGAACTATGGCTACACCTTC.

This clone appeared a few times. The genes are TRBV7-9 and TRBJ1-6; D gene ambiguous. Germline lookup yields CDR1 SEHNR and CDR2 FQNEAQ (reference sequence). The CDR3 has 11 residues. The V end was cut by 4 bases, the J end by 10 bases, with 5 bases between. This CDR3 reads CASSSGSPLHF. The CDR3 DNA is TGTGCCAGCAGCTCGGGATCACCCCTCCACTTT.

The V gene is TRBV27, the J gene TRBJ2-3; 9 bases align to TRBD2. The germline CDR1 and CDR2 sequences are MNHEY and SMNVEV (reference sequence). CDR3 length equals 12 residues. V was clipped by 8 bases and J by 5 bases; unmatched bases: 2. The CDR3 nucleotides are TGTGCCAGCGCGGGGGGGATAGATACGCAGTATTTT. This gives the protein CASAGGIDTQYF.

This sequence joins TRBV4-3 and TRBJ2-2, with TRBD2 matching 7 bases. CDR1 and CDR2 (germline): LGHNA, YSLEER. V dropped 3 bases and J dropped 5; count of bases not matched to a gene: 0. This CDR3 is built from 13 residues. The CDR3 here is CASSHGGTGELFF. The CDR3 DNA sequence: TGCGCCAGCAGCCACGGGGGGACCGGGGAGCTGTTTTTT.

The chain couples TRBV27 to TRBJ2-3; no reliable D call. The CDR3 is 13 residues long. CDR1 MNHEY and CDR2 SMNVEV come from the germline V gene (reference sequence). V lost 5 bases and J 6 bases, leaving 12 bases between the germline ends. For the CDR3, the DNA is TGTGCCAGCAGTCAGATCATTGTCGATACGCAGTATTTT. This encodes CASSQIIVDTQYF.

The rearrangement uses TRBV19 and TRBJ2-1; D could derive from TRBD1 or TRBD2 (5 bases each). The CDR3 extends over 16 amino acids. Per germline, CDR1 LNHDA and CDR2 SQIVND (reference sequence). V was clipped by 2 bases and J by 6 bases, with 17 bases between them. The CDR3 here is CASSIMAGSYGNEQFF. CDR3 sequence (DNA): TGTGCCAGTAGTATAATGGCAGGGAGTTACGGCAATGAGCAGTTCTTC.

CDR3 in amino acids: CASRPIGTGYEQYF. The CDR3 DNA sequence: TGTGCCAGCAGACCGATAGGAACAGGATACGAGCAGTACTTC. The chain combines TRBV7-6 with TRBJ2-7, with D possibly TRBD1 on 5 matching bases. Germline CDR1 reads SGHVS; CDR2 reads FNYEAQ. Trimming removed 6 bases from V and 4 bases from J, with 16 bases in between. The CDR3 runs 14 residues. The full variable domain, with the rest looked up from reference TRBV7-6 and TRBJ2-7, is GAGVSQSPRYKVTKRGQDVALRCDPISGHVSLYWYRQALGQGPEFLTYFNYEAQQDKSGLPNDRFSAERPEGSISTLTIQRTEQRDSAMYRCASRPIGTGYEQYFGPGTRLTVT.

This rearrangement joins TRBV4-1 to TRBJ1-3; D not resolved. The V and J ends lost 0 bases and 0 bases respectively, with 15 bases between them. The CDR3 is 18 residues long. The germline V gene has CDR1 MGHRA and CDR2 YSYEKL. The CDR3 loop reads CASSQDRFPGLSGNTIYF. Written as DNA, the CDR3 is TGCGCCAGCAGCCAAGATCGCTTCCCGGGCCTCTCTGGAAACACCATATATTTT.

The V and J genes are TRBV5-1 and TRBJ1-4, with 8 bases fitting TRBD1. Germline CDR1 and CDR2: SGHRS and YFSETQ. The CDR3 is made up of 16 amino acids. V shed 4 bases, J shed 2 bases, and the junction held 7 bases outside the gene matches. DNA for the CDR3: TGCGCCAGCAGCCTGCGGACAGGGCCCACTAATGAAAAACTGTTTTTT. Residues: CASSLRTGPTNEKLFF.

The rearrangement uses TRBV7-6 and TRBJ2-7; TRBD2 is a possible D gene (6 bases). The germline gives CDR1 SGHVS, CDR2 FNYEAQ. Trimming removed 2 bases from V and 4 bases from J, with 18 bases in between. The CDR3 has 16 amino acids. The chain's CDR3 is CASSLLETGSGYEQYF. The DNA for the CDR3 is TGTGCCAGCAGCTTACTCGAGACCGGGAGCGGTTACGAGCAGTACTTC. Full variable domain (rest looked up from reference TRBV7-6 and TRBJ2-7): GAGVSQSPRYKVTKRGQDVALRCDPISGHVSLYWYRQALGQGPEFLTYFNYEAQQDKSGLPNDRFSAERPEGSISTLTIQRTEQRDSAMYRCASSLLETGSGYEQYFGPGTRLTVT.

The rearrangement uses TRBV19 and TRBJ1-5; no definite D call. The CDR3 totals 16 residues. Trimming removed 8 bases at V and 3 bases at J, with 20 bases between. Germline CDR1 and CDR2: LNHDA and SQIVND (reference sequence). DNA of the CDR3: TGTGCCAGTTCCCCGGACGACGACGATTACAATCAGCCCCAGCATTTT. Its translation is CASSPDDDDYNQPQHF. Looking up the rest from reference TRBV19 and TRBJ1-5 gives the full variable domain: DGGITQSPKYLFRKEGQNVTLSCEQNLNHDAMYWYRQDPGQGLRLIYYSQIVNDFQKGDIAEGYSVSREKKESFPLTVTSAQKNPTAFYLCASSPDDDDYNQPQHFGDGTRLSIL.

This chain joins TRBV10-3 and TRBJ1-2; D not certain. Germline loops: CDR1 ENHRY, CDR2 SYGVKD. The V end lost 6 bases, the J end lost 0 bases, and 17 bases lay between the germline ends. The CDR3 is 16 amino acids. CDR3 nucleotides: TGTGCCATCAGCAACCCCCCCGGCCTCACTAACTATGGCTACACCTTC. Protein product: CAISNPPGLTNYGYTF.

The chain carries TRBV7-9 and TRBJ2-7; no firm D call. The CDR3 extends over 12 amino acids. CDR1 is SEHNR and CDR2 is FQNEAQ in the germline V gene (reference sequence). V was shortened by 5 bases and J by 3 bases, with 8 bases between the two germline ends. This chain's CDR3 is CASSLTDYEQYF. Here the CDR3 DNA reads TGTGCCAGCAGCCTAACAGACTACGAGCAGTACTTC.

This clone is a singleton in its sample. The V and J genes are TRBV9 and TRBJ2-2, with D possibly being TRBD2 (7 bases). Germline V gives CDR1 SGDLS, CDR2 YYNGEE. The CDR3 runs to 17 residues. The V end was cut by 1 base, the J end by 0 bases, with 13 bases between. This CDR3 reads CASSVSRGGANTGELFF. CDR3 nucleotide sequence: TGTGCCAGCAGCGTATCCAGAGGGGGGGCGAACACCGGGGAGCTGTTTTTT.

This clone has just a few counts. The rearrangement uses TRBV9 and TRBJ1-2, with 7 positions matching TRBD1. Germline values: CDR1 SGDLS, CDR2 YYNGEE. The CDR3 has 15 residues. Germline trimming cut 2 bases from V and 0 bases from J; bases unmatched to any gene: 4. This CDR3 is CASSVGDSTNYGYTF. The CDR3 DNA is TGTGCCAGCAGCGTTGGGGACAGCACTAACTATGGCTACACCTTC.

This chain uses TRBV19 with TRBJ2-7; D is possibly TRBD1 (5 bases). Germline CDR1 LNHDA, CDR2 SQIVND (reference sequence). V gave up 6 bases and J gave up 0 bases, with 15 bases separating them. The CDR3 consists of 15 residues. The DNA of the CDR3 is TGTGCCAGTAGCCCGAGGACAACTTACTCCTACGAGCAGTACTTC. It yields the protein CASSPRTTYSYEQYF.

The rearrangement links TRBV6-1 to TRBJ2-1; D is ambiguous. The germline CDR1 and CDR2 sequences are MNHNS and SASEGT. V lost 0 bases, J lost 4 bases, and 16 bases lay in between. The CDR3 contains 17 residues. The CDR3 DNA is TGTGCCAGCAGTGAAGCCGGGCTAGGGCGGAGATACAATGAGCAGTTCTTC. This sequence encodes CASSEAGLGRRYNEQFF.